What follows are 16 T cell receptor beta chains derived from one specimen sequenced in a study of cytomegalovirus exposure and HLA in healthy donors. Libraries were prepared by immunoSEQ multiplex PCR; TCRdb keeps only in-frame clonotypes and omits some of them. The table lists more than 120,000 clones, approximately 86% of them singletons. The sequenced material came from PBMCs. These receptors all come from a young man in good health and CMV-seropositive.

This clone has a single count. The rearrangement uses TRBV19 and TRBJ2-1; 9 bases fit TRBD1. CDR1 is LNHDA and CDR2 is SQIVND in the germline V gene (reference sequence). V was pared by 5 bases and J by 7 bases, with 9 bases of the junction left unmatched. The CDR3 has 15 residues. Written as DNA, the CDR3 is TGTGCCAGTAGTCACTCCGGGACAGGGTTGAATGAGCAGTTCTTC. This gives the protein CASSHSGTGLNEQFF.

The chain combines TRBV4-1 with TRBJ1-5; D is ambiguous. The CDR3 runs 14 residues. Trimming removed 2 bases at V and 5 bases at J, with 10 bases between. Germline V gene lookup returns CDR1 MGHRA and CDR2 YSYEKL. CDR3 DNA sequence: TGCGCCAGCAGCCAAACGACTTTACATCAGCCCCAGCATTTT. This encodes CASSQTTLHQPQHF.

The genes are TRBV7-9 and TRBJ2-3, with D uncertain. The CDR3 has 14 residues. CDR1 is SEHNR, CDR2 FQNEAQ, per germline (reference sequence). Trimming pared 1 base from V and 2 bases from J, leaving 7 bases between. CDR3: CASSLDSFTDTQYF. Here the CDR3 DNA reads TGTGCCAGCAGCTTAGACAGTTTCACAGATACGCAGTATTTT.

CDR3 nucleotide sequence: TGTGCCAGCAGTCTCCAGGGGATAGGGAACACTGAAGCTTTCTTT. This encodes CASSLQGIGNTEAFF. This sequence joins TRBV6-5 and TRBJ1-1, with D maybe TRBD1 (6 bases). From germline, CDR1 is MNHEY and CDR2 SVGAGI. V lost 5 bases and J lost 1, with 14 bases in between. This CDR3 is 15 amino acids long.

The chain uses TRBV7-2 and TRBJ2-1; 8 nucleotides match TRBD2. CDR3 length: 16 amino acids. Germline CDR1 SGHTA, CDR2 FQGNSA. J gave up 7 bases and V 2 bases, and 10 bases lay outside the gene matches. CDR3 in DNA: TGTGCCAGCAGCTTAATTCCAGGACTAGCAACGAATGAGCAGTTCTTC. It is translated as CASSLIPGLATNEQFF.

The chain recombines TRBV19 with TRBJ1-1; TRBD1 might be the D (6 bases). Deletions cut 5 bases from V and 6 bases from J, with 13 bases between. Germline V gene data show CDR1 as LNHDA and CDR2 as SQIVND (reference sequence). The CDR3 totals 13 residues. The CDR3, as DNA: TGTGCCAGTAGTCCCCACAGGGCGGCTGAAGCTTTCTTT. Protein sequence: CASSPHRAAEAFF.

The rearrangement links TRBV28 to TRBJ1-5, with 7 nucleotides matching TRBD1. The V and J ends lost 6 bases and 7 bases, in that order; junction bases with no gene match: 12. Germline-derived CDR1 and CDR2 are MDHEN and SYDVKM. The CDR3 totals 15 residues. CDR3 in amino acids: CASSPTGESGQPQHF. In DNA form, the CDR3 reads TGTGCCAGCAGCCCCACAGGGGAATCTGGCCAGCCCCAGCATTTT. The full variable domain, its missing parts supplied by reference TRBV28 and TRBJ1-5, is DVKVTQSSRYLVKRTGEKVFLECVQDMDHENMFWYRQDPGLGLRLIYFSYDVKMKEKGDIPEGYSVSREKKERFSLILESASTNQTSMYLCASSPTGESGQPQHFGDGTRLSIL.

Only a few counts were recorded for this clone. The chain is built from TRBV6-1 and TRBJ1-5, with 9 positions matching TRBD1. V dropped 9 bases and J dropped 6; count of bases not matched to a gene: 6. The germline V gene encodes CDR1 MNHNS and CDR2 SASEGT. The CDR3 contains 13 residues. The CDR3 sequence is CASRDREGQPQHF. The CDR3 nucleotides are TGTGCCAGTCGGGACAGGGAAGGTCAGCCCCAGCATTTT.

The chain links TRBV11-2 to TRBJ2-7, with D maybe TRBD1 (6 bases). CDR3 length: 13 residues. Germline V lookup: CDR1 SGHAT, CDR2 FQNNGV. V was pared by 5 bases and J by 4 bases, with 12 bases between. CDR3 loop: CASSLEQGYEQYF. CDR3 in DNA: TGTGCCAGCAGCCTTGAACAGGGATACGAGCAGTACTTC.

The chain is built from TRBV7-3 and TRBJ2-1, with 7 bases lining up with TRBD2. The V segment lost 0 bases and the J segment 8 bases; nucleotides outside the gene matches: 10. CDR1 SGHTA and CDR2 FQGTGA come from the germline V gene. This CDR3 has 16 amino acids. CDR3 coding DNA: TGTGCCAGCAGCTTAACGCGTACTAGCGATTTTGATGAGCAGTTCTTC. This sequence encodes CASSLTRTSDFDEQFF.

The rearrangement joins TRBV21-1 to TRBJ1-1. TRBV21-1 is a documented pseudogene. This CDR3 contains 12 residues. CDR3 in DNA: TGTGCCAGCAGGGAGGAGAACACTGAAGCTTTCTTT. Translation: CASREENTEAFF.

The rearrangement uses TRBV5-4 and TRBJ2-1, with 12 bases aligning to TRBD2. Germline trimming cut 0 bases from V and 9 bases from J; bases unmatched to any gene: 10. This CDR3 contains 17 residues. CDR1 and CDR2 (germline): SGHNT, YYREEE (reference sequence). Written as DNA, the CDR3 is TGTGCCAGCAGCTTGGGGCTGACTAGCGGGAGTAATGGTGAGCAGTTCTTC. Encoded protein: CASSLGLTSGSNGEQFF.

J is TRBJ1-1 and V is TRBV7-6; 9 bases line up with TRBD1. V gave up 5 bases and J gave up 3 bases; unmatched junction bases: 4. In germline, CDR1 is SGHVS, CDR2 FNYEAQ. CDR3 size: 14 residues. CDR3 DNA sequence: TGTGCCAGCAGCGGACAGGGGTTGGACACTGAAGCTTTCTTT. Protein sequence: CASSGQGLDTEAFF.

This sequence joins TRBV15 and TRBJ1-3; no clear D. Trimming took 0 bases from V and 4 from J, leaving 7 bases between them. Germline lookup yields CDR1 LNHNV and CDR2 YYDKDF (reference sequence). The CDR3 runs 14 residues. The CDR3 here is CATSREVRGNTIYF. The CDR3 nucleotides are TGTGCCACCAGCAGAGAGGTCAGAGGAAACACCATATATTTT.

CDR3 bases: TGTGCCACCAGCTTAACAGGGGGTTCGTCGACTGAAGCTTTCTTT. This gives the protein CATSLTGGSSTEAFF. The J gene is TRBJ1-1, the V gene TRBV15; TRBD1 agrees at 8 bases. Unmatched junction bases numbered 10, after V lost 5 bases and J lost 5 bases. The CDR3 spans 15 residues. Germline loops: CDR1 LNHNV, CDR2 YYDKDF (reference sequence).

V and J are TRBV29-1 and TRBJ2-1, with a weak D call TRBD2 (5 bases). Trimming shortened V by 6 bases and J by 0 bases, and 15 bases separated the two germline ends. The germline V gene has CDR1 SQVTM and CDR2 ANQGSEA. This CDR3 contains 15 residues. CDR3 nucleotides: TGCAGCGTCCCTCCCCAGCGGAGCTCCTACAATGAGCAGTTCTTC. Encoded protein: CSVPPQRSSYNEQFF.